This TCR beta chain derives from a study of identifying expanded T cells in peripheral blood. Comment on this clone: Its matching antigen is unknown.

General study results and limits: Clone count variance between roughly 2-week samples rose with total template count. Differentially abundant clones: about 1.2 between replicates, about 15 at roughly 15 days, around 20 at four.

During the collection period, no donor immune events like infections were recorded. Profiled with immunoSEQ multiplex PCR; TCRdb holds only in-frame clones, not every one. The table has more than 80,000 clones, about 91% seen once. The material sequenced was blood. The clonotype comes from a person between 18 and 69 years old in good health.

CDR3 bases: TGTGCCAGCAGCTCGGACACCTCCTACGAGCAGTACTTC. Amino acid sequence: CASSSDTSYEQYF. This rearrangement joins TRBV5-6 to TRBJ2-7; D possibly corresponds to TRBD1 (5 bases). The CDR3 has 13 residues. Per germline, CDR1 SGHDT and CDR2 YYEEEE. Deletions cut 3 bases from V and 0 bases from J, with 7 bases between.